The clone carrying this T cell receptor (beta chain) was counted only a few times. V was clipped by 6 bases and J by 2 bases, with 11 bases between them. CDR3 length: 13 residues. This sample was taken from a study of blood T cell repertoires in COVID-19. Assay: immunoSEQ multiplex PCR; the TCRdb copy retains only in-frame clones and omits some. The repertoire holds hundreds of thousands of clones, 70% to 85% seen once, with 1.9% in the top ten. V is TRBV12-3 or TRBV12-4 and J is TRBJ2-7, with D tentatively TRBD1 (5 bases). The receptor's source is a woman older than 75 with acute or convalescent COVID-19. The sequenced material came from peripheral blood. The CDR3 DNA follows: TGTGCCAGCAGGTACACAGGTACCTACGAGCAGTACTTC. This gives the protein CASRYTGTYEQYF.